This T cell receptor (beta chain) is drawn from a study of human T cells and chemical hapten exposure. Study information: On roughly 2 cm by roughly 2 cm of upper inner arm skin, sensitization was performed with 2% DPC. Affected patients, primarily female, had alopecia areata, totalis or universalis. Study results and limitations: PT1 expanded TCR numbers rose with patch test score.

Time point in this sample: pre-sensitization, week 0. The treatment: therapeutic diphenylcyclopropenone sensitization with weekly scalp DPC. This clonotype was counted many times. What it binds is not known. Within the library, unique molecular identifiers were attached to each individual cDNA molecule. TCRdb itself ran the RACE reads through MiXCR, one entry per CDR3 protein. The sample yields roughly 380,000 distinct CDR3 sequences, more than 4.5% seen once. The CDR3 contains 14 residues. CDR1 is WSHSY and CDR2 is SAAADI in the germline V gene. Trimming left V 3 bases short and J 7 bases short, with 12 bases between.

This sequence was found in a woman aged 45 to 65 with alopecia areata. Some clones in this sample may be carry-over from other donors' samples. This sample comprised whole blood, obtained in connection with sensitization to the hapten diphenylcyclopropenone (DPC). The chain recombines TRBV10-2 with TRBJ1-4, with D maybe TRBD1 (6 bases). CDR3 sequence reads: CASSEGGQSEKLFF. CDR3 in DNA: TGCGCCAGCAGTGAAGGAGGACAGAGTGAAAAACTGTTTTTT.